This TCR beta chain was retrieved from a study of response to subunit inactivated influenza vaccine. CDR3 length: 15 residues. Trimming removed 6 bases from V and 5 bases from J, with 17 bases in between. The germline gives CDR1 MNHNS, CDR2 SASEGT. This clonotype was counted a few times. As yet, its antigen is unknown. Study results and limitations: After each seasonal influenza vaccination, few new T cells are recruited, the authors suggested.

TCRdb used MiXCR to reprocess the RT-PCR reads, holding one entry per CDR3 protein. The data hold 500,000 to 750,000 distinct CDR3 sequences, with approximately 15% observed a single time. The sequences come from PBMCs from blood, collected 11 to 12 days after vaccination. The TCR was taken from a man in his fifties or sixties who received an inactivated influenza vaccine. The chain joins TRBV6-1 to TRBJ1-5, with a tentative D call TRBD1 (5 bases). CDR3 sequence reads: CASSFNWGPDQPQHF. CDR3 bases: TGTGCCAGCAGCTTCAACTGGGGACCCGATCAGCCCCAGCATTTT.